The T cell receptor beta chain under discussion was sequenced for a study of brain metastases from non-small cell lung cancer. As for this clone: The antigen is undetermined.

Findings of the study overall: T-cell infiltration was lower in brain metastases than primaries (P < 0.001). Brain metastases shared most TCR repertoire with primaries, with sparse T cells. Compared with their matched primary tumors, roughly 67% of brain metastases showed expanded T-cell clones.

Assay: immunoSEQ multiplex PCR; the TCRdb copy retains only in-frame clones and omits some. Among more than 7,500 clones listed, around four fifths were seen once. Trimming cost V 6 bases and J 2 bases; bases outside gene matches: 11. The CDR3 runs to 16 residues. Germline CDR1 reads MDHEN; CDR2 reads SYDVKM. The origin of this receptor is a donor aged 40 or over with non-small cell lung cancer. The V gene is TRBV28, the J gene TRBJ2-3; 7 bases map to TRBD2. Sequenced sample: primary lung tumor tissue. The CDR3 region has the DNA TGTGCCAGCAGGGGCGGCCCGCTAGCGGTCACAGATACGCAGTATTTT. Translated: CASRGGPLAVTDTQYF.